This T cell receptor beta chain was sequenced in a study of cytomegalovirus exposure and HLA in healthy donors. At collection, donors were nominally healthy, but unrecorded immune exposures were probable. The germline V gene has CDR1 SGHRS and CDR2 YFSETQ. The CDR3 consists of 15 residues. V was clipped by 1 base and J by 4 bases; unmatched bases: 2. PCR amplification relied on 60 Vbeta primers (plus 13 Jbeta primers). Profiled with immunoSEQ multiplex PCR; TCRdb holds only in-frame clones, not every one. This table holds about 190,000 clones, 60% to 80% found once. This clone was detected once. The antigen is not known. Study results and caveats: Roughly uniform depth of sequencing across donors was assumed in presence/absence analyses. Sequences of the TCR beta chain were said to predict the HLA-A and HLA-B alleles of most subjects accurately.

The chain recombines TRBV5-1 with TRBJ2-1, with 10 bases lining up with TRBD2. Sample: PBMCs. The TCR originated in a woman between 18 and 29 years old in good health and CMV-seronegative. Here the CDR3 DNA reads TGCGCCAGCAGCTTGTGGACTAGCGGTTACAATGAGCAGTTCTTC. Translating gives CASSLWTSGYNEQFF.